This T cell receptor (beta chain) derives from a study of blood T cell repertoires in COVID-19. Germline trimming cut 4 bases from V and 3 bases from J; bases unmatched to any gene: 4. Germline V gene sequence: CDR1 SGHRS, CDR2 YFSETQ. The length of the CDR3 is 13 residues. Original handling: By means of reference gene primer amplification, nucleated cell counts were estimated. Assay: immunoSEQ multiplex PCR; the TCRdb copy retains only in-frame clones and omits some. The DNA gave D and trimming, while V, J and clone size come from that table. The sample has 300,000 to 350,000 clones, approximately 83% seen once.

The chain couples TRBV5-1 to TRBJ2-7; the match to TRBD1 covers 7 bases. The sequence was collected from a man younger than 40 who had recovered from COVID-19. The material sequenced was PBMCs or T cells enriched from blood (not recorded which). The DNA for the CDR3 is TGCGCCAGCAGCCCGGGACAGAGCTACGAGCAGTACTTC. Encoded protein: CASSPGQSYEQYF.